This entry lists 11 T cell receptor beta chains sequenced from one sample in a study of PD-1 blockade in classical Hodgkin lymphoma. Measured with immunoSEQ multiplex PCR; TCRdb has only the in-frame clones, and not every one. The sample carries fewer than 15,000 clones, about 86% recorded once. Noted time point: cycle 4 day 1 (C4D1), after 6 weeks of nivolumab. Relapse was seen in all patients after autologous stem cell transplantation, and brentuximab vedotin exposure was variable. Magnetic negative selection served to purify CD4+ T cells out of PBMCs that had been thawed. The specimen comprised CD4+ T cells from blood, sampled before the fourth cycle of nivolumab. These TCRs come from a human donor with classical Hodgkin lymphoma.

The V call is TRBV7-2, the J call TRBJ2-2, with 7 bases that match TRBD2. CDR1 is SGHTA, CDR2 FQGNSA, per germline. V was clipped by 6 bases and J by 6 bases; unmatched bases: 10. The CDR3 extends over 15 amino acids. The CDR3 reads CASRLQLAGAGELFF. The CDR3 DNA follows: TGTGCCAGCAGACTCCAGTTGGCGGGGGCCGGGGAGCTGTTTTTT.

The V gene is TRBV30, the J gene TRBJ1-1; no clear D gene. With 2 bases removed from V and 7 bases from J, the gap between germline ends came to 11 bases. The CDR3 spans 12 residues. Germline CDR1 reads GTSNPN; CDR2 reads SVGIG (reference sequence). CDR3 DNA: TGTGCCTGGAGTAAGTCGGGCCTTGAAGCTTTCTTT. Translating gives CAWSKSGLEAFF.

This clone has a handful of counts. The chain is built from TRBV4-3 and TRBJ1-6; perhaps TRBD1 as D (5 bases). Germline CDR1 reads LGHNA; CDR2 reads YSLEER. V was shortened by 0 bases and J by 5 bases, with 8 bases between the two germline ends. The CDR3 is 15 residues long. CDR3 bases: TGCGCCAGCAGCCAAGAGGGGGGGAATAATTCACCCCTCCACTTT. It specifies CASSQEGGNNSPLHF.

The CDR3 spells CASKRLQGTTEAFF. The CDR3, as DNA: TGTGCCAGCAAGAGACTGCAGGGTACCACTGAAGCTTTCTTT. V usage is TRBV6-5 and J usage is TRBJ1-1; possibly TRBD1 for D (5 bases). The CDR3 has 14 residues. Germline V CDR1 and CDR2: MNHEY, SVGAGI. The ends were cut back, 7 bases at V and 4 bases at J, with 16 bases in the middle.

The chain employs TRBV11-3 and TRBJ2-5; TRBD1 aligns across 7 bases. The length of the CDR3 is 14 residues. Looked up from germline, CDR1 is SGHNT and CDR2 is YENEEA. The trim removed 5 bases at V and 4 bases at J, leaving 7 bases unmatched. The chain's CDR3 is CASSDTGVGETQYF. The CDR3 coding sequence is TGTGCCAGCAGCGATACAGGGGTCGGAGAGACCCAGTACTTC.

The V call is TRBV27, the J call TRBJ2-1; 7 bases align to TRBD1. V trimming: 1 base; J trimming: 8 bases; junction bases outside the gene matches: 5. In germline, CDR1 is MNHEY, CDR2 SMNVEV (reference sequence). This CDR3 contains 14 residues. Here the CDR3 DNA reads TGTGCCAGCAGTTTATTAGACAGGGTCCATGAGCAGTTCTTC. Its protein is CASSLLDRVHEQFF.

This clone was found a few times. V is TRBV2 and J is TRBJ2-5; D is ambiguous. This CDR3 has 11 amino acids. CDR1 is SNHLY and CDR2 is FYNNEI in the germline V gene. V was trimmed by 1 base and J by 11 bases, leaving 8 bases between them. The CDR3 DNA is TGTGCCAGCAGTGAAGGTCCCTGGCAGTACTTC. It yields the protein CASSEGPWQYF.

This clone is a singleton in its sample. The chain uses TRBV19 and TRBJ2-7; a weak D match, TRBD1 (6 bases). The CDR3 sequence is 14 residues long. The V gene lost 4 bases and the J gene lost 5 bases, with 15 bases spanning the gap. From germline, CDR1 is LNHDA and CDR2 SQIVND (reference sequence). CDR3 amino acids: CASSRYRAANEQYF. The CDR3 region has the DNA TGTGCCAGTAGTAGATACAGGGCAGCCAACGAGCAGTACTTC.

A single count supports this clone. The CDR3 bases are TGCGCCAGCAGCTTCCAGGGGCCGGTAGAGGAGACCCAGTACTTC. Amino acid sequence: CASSFQGPVEETQYF. This sequence joins TRBV5-1 and TRBJ2-5; TRBD1 might be the D (6 bases). Germline V lookup: CDR1 SGHRS, CDR2 YFSETQ. The CDR3 spans 15 residues. Trimming cost V 2 bases and J 5 bases, with 16 bases left between them. Together with reference TRBV5-1 and TRBJ2-5, the CDR3 gives the full variable domain: KAGVTQTPRYLIKTRGQQVTLSCSPISGHRSVSWYQQTPGQGLQFLFEYFSETQRNKGNFPGRFSGRQFSNSRSEMNVSTLELGDSALYLCASSFQGPVEETQYFGPGTRLLVL.

The chain couples TRBV29-1 to TRBJ2-3; 7 bases map to TRBD2. Germline values: CDR1 SQVTM, CDR2 ANQGSEA. The CDR3 consists of 14 residues. V shed 4 bases, J shed 2 bases, and the junction held 6 bases outside the gene matches. CDR3 nucleotide sequence: TGCAGCGTTGTTCGCGGGAGCCTCACAGATACGCAGTATTTT. Amino acids: CSVVRGSLTDTQYF.

This chain joins TRBV9 and TRBJ2-7; TRBD2 matches 12 bases. With V trimmed by 4 bases and J by 1 base, 9 bases remained unmatched. Germline V gene data show CDR1 as SGDLS and CDR2 as YYNGEE. The CDR3 totals 17 residues. In nucleotides, the CDR3 is TGTGCCAGCAGCACCGGACTAGCGGGACCCACGTCCTACGAGCAGTACTTC. Residues: CASSTGLAGPTSYEQYF.